This T cell receptor (beta chain) was identified during a study of OX40 agonist ivuxolimab in advanced cancers. Clones were sequenced by immunoSEQ multiplex PCR, and TCRdb holds only the in-frame ones, with some missing. This sample has about 84,000 clones, with 80% to 95% found just once. V lost 1 base and J 7 bases, leaving 11 bases between the germline ends. There are 13 residues in the CDR3. Germline-derived CDR1 and CDR2 are SQVTM and ANQGSEA. No patient had autoimmune disease or received systemic immunosuppression. Sampled blood was obtained at baseline, cycle 4 day 1, and cycle 7 day 1. The chain carries TRBV29-1 and TRBJ2-4, with a possible D match to TRBD2 (5 bases). This material consisted of CD4+ or CD8+ T cells sorted from blood, taken in a trial of the OX40 agonist ivuxolimab. This TCR was sampled from an adult with an advanced solid tumor such as melanoma, head and neck, liver or kidney cancer. This CDR3 is CSVEGQRANIQYF. The CDR3 region has the DNA TGCAGCGTTGAAGGTCAGAGGGCGAACATTCAGTACTTC.